Ten or more counts support the clone carrying this TCR beta chain. This record belongs to a study of neurological immune-mediated disorders. The time point: longitudinal time-point 3. Germline V gene sequence: CDR1 MNHNY, CDR2 SVGAGI (reference sequence). The germline V and J ends were trimmed by 5 bases and 5 bases, with 9 bases remaining between them. This CDR3 is 12 amino acids long. The cDNA came from 5'RACE with 10-nucleotide random UMIs. Each CDR3 protein gets one entry after TCRdb re-called the 5' RACE reads with MiXCR. The repertoire holds tens of thousands of distinct CDR3 sequences, about 4.5% seen once, with 5% to 6% in the top ten.

Source material: PBMCs. The chain has TRBV6-6 and TRBJ1-2; TRBD1 might be the D (5 bases). This TCR derives from a woman aged 60-70 years with multiple sclerosis. CDR3 sequence reads: CASSPGGYGYTF. CDR3 nucleotide sequence: TGTGCCAGCAGTCCCGGGGGGTATGGCTACACCTTC.